Below are 22 T cell receptor beta chains sequenced from a single sample in a study of Ad26.COV2.S vaccination and SARS-CoV-2 variants. Only in-frame clones appear in the TCRdb table, and some are missing; sequencing was by immunoSEQ multiplex PCR. The table shows about 350,000 clones, with less than 90% occurring only once. Treatment given: some 20 received Ad26.COV2.S at low or high dose, single or two shots; five or six received placebo; per-sample allocation not given. The samples were gathered on day 63 after the first injection of vaccine or placebo. This specimen consisted of peripheral blood, obtained in a trial of Ad26.COV2.S vaccine versus placebo. The source of these receptors is a person between 18 and 59 years old who received the Ad26.COV2.S COVID-19 vaccine or a placebo.

The V gene is TRBV6-5, the J gene TRBJ2-1; 9 positions agree with TRBD1. Germline V CDR1 and CDR2: MNHEY, SVGAGI. Unmatched junction bases numbered 6, after V lost 2 bases and J lost 7 bases. This CDR3 has 15 amino acids. The CDR3 loop is CASSYKGQGPNEQFF. The CDR3 region has the DNA TGTGCCAGCAGTTACAAGGGACAGGGACCGAATGAGCAGTTCTTC.

V is TRBV6-4 and J is TRBJ1-6, with unresolved D. The V and J ends lost 6 bases and 9 bases respectively, with 12 bases between them. The germline V gene has CDR1 MRHNA and CDR2 SNTAGT. The CDR3 is 13 residues long. The CDR3 sequence: CASSRDIISPLHF. The CDR3 DNA is TGTGCCAGCAGCCGGGATATCATTTCACCCCTCCACTTT.

The V gene is TRBV5-1, the J gene TRBJ1-2; D may be TRBD1 (6 bases). This CDR3 is 16 amino acids long. In germline, CDR1 is SGHRS, CDR2 YFSETQ. Trimming cost V 1 base and J 4 bases, with 17 bases left between them. CDR3 in DNA: TGCGCCAGCAGCTTGCCCGAATCCGGGACACCCTATGGCTACACCTTC. Protein product: CASSLPESGTPYGYTF. Variable domain in full (rest from reference TRBV5-1 and TRBJ1-2): KAGVTQTPRYLIKTRGQQVTLSCSPISGHRSVSWYQQTPGQGLQFLFEYFSETQRNKGNFPGRFSGRQFSNSRSEMNVSTLELGDSALYLCASSLPESGTPYGYTFGSGTRLTVV.

The genes are TRBV3-1 (or the pseudogene TRBV3-2) and TRBJ1-5, with 8 positions matching TRBD1. The ends lost 4 bases at V and 5 bases at J; junction bases unmatched: 7. CDR1 is LGHDT and CDR2 is YNNKEL in the germline V gene (reference sequence). This CDR3 contains 15 residues. The CDR3 nucleotides are TGTGCCAGCAGCCTCAGGGGGCGAGGGGATCAGCCCCAGCATTTT. This translates into CASSLRGRGDQPQHF.

This clone has more than one count but fewer than ten. The V gene is TRBV12-3 or TRBV12-4, the J gene TRBJ1-1; 8 nucleotides line up with TRBD1. Losses at the gene ends were 4 bases for V and 8 bases for J; bases not matched to a gene: 6. The CDR3 sequence is 13 residues long. DNA for the CDR3: TGTGCCAGCAGTTCCGGACAGGGCGGGGAAGCTTTCTTT. It codes for CASSSGQGGEAFF.

This chain joins TRBV4-2 and TRBJ1-5; D might be TRBD1 (5 bases). The germline V gene encodes CDR1 LGHNA and CDR2 YNFKEQ. V was shortened by 1 base and J by 3 bases, with 10 bases between the two germline ends. This CDR3 has 15 residues. The CDR3 is CASSQGDGFNQPQHF. CDR3 bases: TGTGCCAGCAGCCAAGGGGACGGATTCAATCAGCCCCAGCATTTT.

A word on this clone: One end of the junction is discordant with germline, which a read error may explain. The rearrangement joins TRBV28 to TRBJ1-5, with D possibly TRBD1 on 6 matching bases. The CDR3 totals 12 residues. CDR1 and CDR2 from the germline V gene are MDHEN and SYDVKM. Here the CDR3 DNA reads TGTGCCAGCAGTTTATACGGGGGCCGGGGGGATTTT. Translation: CASSLYGGRGDF.

The genes are TRBV5-4 and TRBJ1-1; D ambiguous. The germline gives CDR1 SGHNT, CDR2 YYREEE (reference sequence). The V and J ends lost 3 bases and 1 base respectively, with 7 bases between them. There are 13 residues in the CDR3. CDR3 DNA: TGTGCCAGCAGCTCCAGCTCGAACACTGAAGCTTTCTTT. This sequence encodes CASSSSSNTEAFF.

J is TRBJ2-4 and V is TRBV10-3; 9 bases align to TRBD1. CDR3 length equals 12 residues. Germline V CDR1 and CDR2: ENHRY, SYGVKD. Trimming took 9 bases from V and 4 from J; bases not matched to a gene: 1. The CDR3 bases are TGTGCCATTGGGACAGGGAAAAACATTCAGTACTTC. Amino acids: CAIGTGKNIQYF.

This chain connects TRBV30 to TRBJ2-7; tentative D call: TRBD1 (6 bases). From germline, CDR1 is GTSNPN and CDR2 SVGIG (reference sequence). V lost 0 bases and J lost 1, with 10 bases in between. This CDR3 contains 14 residues. CDR3 sequence: CAWSVKGGSYEQYF. CDR3 coding DNA: TGTGCCTGGAGTGTTAAAGGGGGTTCCTACGAGCAGTACTTC. Complete variable domain (other parts from reference TRBV30 and TRBJ2-7): SQTIHQWPATLVQPVGSPLSLECTVEGTSNPNLYWYRQAAGRGLQLLFYSVGIGQISSEVPQNLSASRPQDRQFILSSKKLLLSDSGFYLCAWSVKGGSYEQYFGPGTRLTVT.

The chain combines TRBV7-8 with TRBJ2-1; D remains unclear. Germline V gene lookup returns CDR1 SGHVS and CDR2 FQNEAQ. V was shortened by 1 base and J by 5 bases, with 6 bases between the two germline ends. The CDR3 covers 13 residues. The CDR3 nucleotides read TGTGCCAGCAGCTTAGGCCTCGACAATGAGCAGTTCTTC. It translates to CASSLGLDNEQFF.

CDR3 sequence: CASSLEFADTQYF. For the CDR3, the DNA is TGCGCCAGCAGCTTGGAGTTCGCAGATACGCAGTATTTT. The genes are TRBV5-1 and TRBJ2-3; D uncertain. The CDR3 contains 13 residues. Trimming pared 0 bases from V and 4 bases from J, leaving 6 bases between. In germline, CDR1 is SGHRS, CDR2 YFSETQ.

The gene calls are TRBV7-8 and TRBJ1-2; no definite D call. This CDR3 contains 14 residues. Germline CDR1 reads SGHVS; CDR2 reads FQNEAQ. V dropped 3 bases and J dropped 2 bases, with 10 bases sitting between them. The CDR3 is CASSLDGRNYGYTF. As DNA, the CDR3 is TGTGCCAGCAGCTTGGACGGGAGAAACTATGGCTACACCTTC.

V is TRBV3-1 (or the pseudogene TRBV3-2) and J is TRBJ1-2, with D possibly TRBD1 on 5 matching bases. The CDR3 is 16 amino acids. Germline CDR1 reads LGHDT; CDR2 reads YNNKEL (reference sequence). V was trimmed by 1 base and J by 4 bases, leaving 16 bases between them. The CDR3 region has the DNA TGTGCCAGCAGCCAAGGAGGAGGCAGGGCAAGCTATGGCTACACCTTC. Translation gives CASSQGGGRASYGYTF.

This clone was seen ten or more times. This chain joins TRBV21-1 and TRBJ1-5; the table's D call, TRBD1, has no DNA check behind it. TRBV21-1 is shown as a pseudogene. CDR3 length: 13 residues. As DNA, the CDR3 is TGTGCTACAACGGACAGGGGCAGGCAGCCCCAGCATTTT. As protein: CATTDRGRQPQHF.

This clone was observed a single time. The chain links TRBV19 to TRBJ2-7, with a tentative D call TRBD1 (7 bases). The CDR3 totals 14 residues. In germline, CDR1 is LNHDA, CDR2 SQIVND (reference sequence). V lost 1 base, J lost 2 bases, and 9 bases lay in between. The CDR3 DNA reads as TGTGCCAGTAGTATAGCCAGGGGGGCCTACGAGCAGTACTTC. Translated: CASSIARGAYEQYF.

To note about this clone: This CDR3 is also generated by other DNA sequences in the sample. DNA of the CDR3: TGTGCCAGCAGTTACTCAAGGGGGGAACAGCCCCAGCATTTT. It specifies CASSYSRGEQPQHF. V is TRBV6-5 and J is TRBJ1-5; D possibly corresponds to TRBD1 (6 bases). This CDR3 is 14 amino acids long. V lost 0 bases to trimming and J lost 7 bases, with 10 bases between them. Looked up from germline, CDR1 is MNHEY and CDR2 is SVGAGI.

The chain uses TRBV4-1 and TRBJ2-1; D not certain. Germline V lookup: CDR1 MGHRA, CDR2 YSYEKL. The V end lost 5 bases, the J end lost 10 bases, and 15 bases lay between the germline ends. CDR3 length equals 13 residues. The CDR3 DNA reads TGCGCCAGCAGCACCCCCAGCCGGCGGGAGCAGTTCTTC. It yields the protein CASSTPSRREQFF.

The chain recombines TRBV12-3 or TRBV12-4 with TRBJ1-1; 11 positions match TRBD1. This CDR3 contains 13 residues. With 6 bases clipped from V and 7 bases from J, the junction kept 4 bases outside the gene matches. CDR3 DNA: TGTGCCAGCAGCAAGGACAGGGGGCTTGAAGCTTTCTTT. Its translation: CASSKDRGLEAFF.

CDR3 coding DNA: TGTGCCAGTAGTATGCGACCCCGATACAGAGAGTATAGCAATCAGCCCCAGCATTTT. It codes for CASSMRPRYREYSNQPQHF. The V and J genes are TRBV19 and TRBJ1-5; D remains ambiguous. The V end lost 3 bases, the J end lost 0 bases, and 21 bases lay between the germline ends. The CDR3 is 19 residues long. CDR1 LNHDA and CDR2 SQIVND come from the germline V gene (reference sequence).

The V and J genes are TRBV5-6 and TRBJ2-7, with TRBD1 matching over 7 bases. CDR3 length: 15 residues. The junction had 10 bases not matched to a gene; V was cut back by 3 bases and J by 4 bases. In germline, CDR1 is SGHDT, CDR2 YYEEEE. CDR3 protein: CASSSRQGVHYEQYF. CDR3 DNA sequence: TGTGCCAGCAGCTCCAGACAGGGCGTGCATTACGAGCAGTACTTC.

In this sample, this clone turned up once. The rearrangement uses TRBV30 and TRBJ1-2, with 10 nucleotides matching TRBD1. CDR3 size: 13 residues. CDR1 and CDR2 (germline): GTSNPN, SVGIG (reference sequence). Unmatched junction bases numbered 8, after V lost 8 bases and J lost 5 bases. The CDR3 nucleotides read TGTGCCACCTACCGGACAGGGGGATATGGCTACACCTTC. This translates into CATYRTGGYGYTF.